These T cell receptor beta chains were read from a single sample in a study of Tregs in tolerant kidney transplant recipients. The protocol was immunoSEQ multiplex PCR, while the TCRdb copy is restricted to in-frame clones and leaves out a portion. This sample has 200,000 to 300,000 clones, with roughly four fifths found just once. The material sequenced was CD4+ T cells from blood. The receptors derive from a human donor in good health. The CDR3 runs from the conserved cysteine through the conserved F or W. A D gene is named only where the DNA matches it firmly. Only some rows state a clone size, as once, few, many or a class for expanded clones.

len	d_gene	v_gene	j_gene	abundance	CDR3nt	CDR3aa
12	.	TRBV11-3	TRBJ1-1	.	TGTGCCAGCAGCTCCGGACGGAGTGAAGCTTTCTTT	CASSSGRSEAFF
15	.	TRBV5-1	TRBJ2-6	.	TGCGCCAGCAGCTTGGTGGCCTCTGGGGCCAACGTCCTGACTTTC	CASSLVASGANVLTF
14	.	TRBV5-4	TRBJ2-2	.	TGTGCCAGCAGCAAAGAGGGGAACACCGGGGAGCTGTTTTTT	CASSKEGNTGELFF
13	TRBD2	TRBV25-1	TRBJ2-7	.	TGTGCCAGCAGTGTGAGCGGGATCCACGAGCAGTACTTC	CASSVSGIHEQYF
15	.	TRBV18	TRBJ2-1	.	TGTGCCAGCTCACCACCAACTGCCTCCTACAATGAGCAGTTCTTC	CASSPPTASYNEQFF
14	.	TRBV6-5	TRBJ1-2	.	TGTGCCAGCAGCACCTTTCCCGGAGGCTATGGCTACACCTTC	CASSTFPGGYGYTF
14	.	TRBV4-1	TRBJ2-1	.	TGCGCCAGCAGCCAGCCCGGAGTATCGAATGAGCAGTTCTTC	CASSQPGVSNEQFF
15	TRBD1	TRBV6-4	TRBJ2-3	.	TGTGCCAGCAGTGTCGAGACAGGGAGCACAGATACGCAGTATTTT	CASSVETGSTDTQYF
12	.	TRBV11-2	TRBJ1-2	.	TGTGCCAGCAGCCAACAGGACTATGGCTACACCTTC	CASSQQDYGYTF
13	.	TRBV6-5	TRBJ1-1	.	TGTGCCAGCAGTTGGTCACGGAGTGGTGAAGCTTTCTTT	CASSWSRSGEAFF
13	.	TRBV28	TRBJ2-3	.	TGTGCCAGCGGACAGCTCCACACAGATACGCAGTATTTT	CASGQLHTDTQYF
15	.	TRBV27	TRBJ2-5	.	TGTGCCAGCAGTTTACAGGTGGGTCCCCAAGAGACCCAGTACTTC	CASSLQVGPQETQYF
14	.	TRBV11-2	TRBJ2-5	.	TGTGCCAGCAGCTTCCAGCGAGGCCAAGAGACCCAGTACTTC	CASSFQRGQETQYF
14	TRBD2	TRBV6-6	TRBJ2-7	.	TGTGCCAGCAGCCGGGGGGTGATCTCCTACGAGCAGTACTTC	CASSRGVISYEQYF
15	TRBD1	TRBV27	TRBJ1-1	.	TGTGCCACCCCGGGACAGGGTCCCCCTGGCACTGAAGCTTTCTTT	CATPGQGPPGTEAFF
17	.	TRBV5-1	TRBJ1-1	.	TGCGCCAGCAGCTTGGTATGGGACCGGGGGCGCGGCACTGAAGCTTTCTTT	CASSLVWDRGRGTEAFF
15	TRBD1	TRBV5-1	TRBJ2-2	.	TGCGCCAGCAGCTTGGGACAGGGAAACACCGGGGAGCTGTTTTTT	CASSLGQGNTGELFF
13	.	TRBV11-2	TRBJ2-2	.	TGTGCCAGCAGCTTGGTCACCACCGGGGAGCTGTTTTTT	CASSLVTTGELFF
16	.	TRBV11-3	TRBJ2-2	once	TGTGCCAGCAGCCCCCGGGTAGCCAGCCCGTTGGGGGAGCTGTTTTTT	CASSPRVASPLGELFF
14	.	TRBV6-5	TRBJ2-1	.	TGTGCCAGCAGTTACTCGGGCCCCCAGGGTGAGCAGTTCTTC	CASSYSGPQGEQFF
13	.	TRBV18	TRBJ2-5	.	TGTGCCAGCTCACCAGCAGTTAGAGAGACCCAGTACTTC	CASSPAVRETQYF
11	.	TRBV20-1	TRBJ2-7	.	TGCAGTGCTAGAAGAGGGGACGAGCAGTACTTC	CSARRGDEQYF
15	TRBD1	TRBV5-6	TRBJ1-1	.	TGTGCCAGCAGCTGGGGTGGGAGGGGGCGCGGTGAAGCTTTCTTT	CASSWGGRGRGEAFF
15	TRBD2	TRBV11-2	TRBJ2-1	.	TGTGCCAGCAGCTTTAGCGGGAGGTCTTACAATGAGCAGTTCTTC	CASSFSGRSYNEQFF
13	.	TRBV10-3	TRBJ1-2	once	TGTGCCGTCGGTGAGGGTCGTAACTATGGCTACACCTTC	CAVGEGRNYGYTF
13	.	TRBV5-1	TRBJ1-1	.	TGCGCCAGCAGCTTGTCACTGAACACTGAAGCTTTCTTT	CASSLSLNTEAFF
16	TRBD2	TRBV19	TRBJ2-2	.	TGTGCCAGTAGTTCCCCAAGCGGGAGGGCCTACGGGGAGCTGTTTTTT	CASSSPSGRAYGELFF
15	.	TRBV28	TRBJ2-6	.	TGTGCCAGCAGCCTACAGGGTTCTGGGGCCAACGTCCTGACTTTC	CASSLQGSGANVLTF
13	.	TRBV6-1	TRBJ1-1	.	TGTGCCAGCAGGCAGGGATTGAACACTGAAGCTTTCTTT	CASRQGLNTEAFF
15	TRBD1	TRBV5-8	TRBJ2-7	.	TGTGCCAGCAGCTCCCCGGGACAGGGGGTCTACGAGCAGTACTTC	CASSSPGQGVYEQYF